The clone carrying this T cell receptor beta chain came up once. Its antigen is not known. The record originates from a study of cytomegalovirus exposure and HLA in healthy donors. Overall study results and limits: Later work found most CMV-associated TCR beta chains apparently HLA-restricted.

CDR3 size: 14 residues. V was clipped by 4 bases and J by 5 bases; unmatched bases: 6. The germline V gene encodes CDR1 ENHRY and CDR2 SYGVKD. The PCR had 60 Vbeta and 13 Jbeta primers. The data were produced by immunoSEQ multiplex PCR, yet TCRdb's version contains in-frame clones alone and is incomplete. The sample consists of roughly 150,000 clones, 75% to 90% of them appearing once. The sequenced material came from PBMCs. The sequence came from a man aged 45-65 years in good health and CMV-seropositive. The chain is built from TRBV10-3 and TRBJ1-1; 8 nucleotides match TRBD1. CDR3 sequence (DNA): TGTGCCATCAGTGTAGGACAGGGCTATACTGAAGCTTTCTTT. It codes for CAISVGQGYTEAFF.